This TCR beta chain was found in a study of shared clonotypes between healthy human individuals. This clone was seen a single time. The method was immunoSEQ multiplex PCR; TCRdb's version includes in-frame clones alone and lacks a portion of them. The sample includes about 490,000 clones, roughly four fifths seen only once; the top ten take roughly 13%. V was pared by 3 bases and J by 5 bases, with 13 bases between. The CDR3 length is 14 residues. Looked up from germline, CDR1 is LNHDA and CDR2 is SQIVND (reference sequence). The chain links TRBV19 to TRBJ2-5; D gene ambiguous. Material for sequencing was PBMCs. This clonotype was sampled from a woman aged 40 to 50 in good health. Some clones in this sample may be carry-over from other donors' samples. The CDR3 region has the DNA TGTGCCAGTAGTATTAGATCATTGGGGGAGACCCAGTACTTC. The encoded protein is CASSIRSLGETQYF.